This T cell receptor (beta chain) was found in a study of beta chain features in type 1 diabetes. General study results and limits: TCRB CDR3s from Type 1 diabetes patients were moderately but significantly shorter in all four CD4+ subsets. Any HLA effect on TCRB rearrangement was left unresolved by small sub-analyses.

Sorted CD4+ subsets: naive, central memory, regulatory, stem cell-like memory (CD45RO/CCR7/CD25/CD127/CD95/CD27 panel). Sequenced material consisted of expressed TCRB transcripts (all of the isolated RNA was reverse transcribed). The repertoire was sequenced with immunoSEQ multiplex PCR; TCRdb's copy has only in-frame clones and lacks some. The sample has about 410,000 clones, roughly 13% seen once. Notes on this clone: Its specificity is unknown.

The sample taken for sequencing was naive CD4+ T cells from blood. The receptor's source is a man between 25 and 39 years old in good health.

CDR3 in amino acids: CATRHGRTAKVDSPLHF. As DNA, the CDR3 is TGTGCCACCAGGCACGGGCGGACAGCCAAGGTAGATTCACCCCTCCACTTT. V and J are TRBV27 and TRBJ1-6, with D perhaps matching TRBD1 (6 bases). Germline CDR1 MNHEY, CDR2 SMNVEV (reference sequence). The CDR3 covers 17 residues. Trimming pared 10 bases from V and 8 bases from J, leaving 27 bases between.